This TCR beta chain came from a study of T cell repertoires in cytomegalovirus infection. The CDR3 has 16 residues. The germline V gene has CDR1 LNHDA and CDR2 SQIVND (reference sequence). Unmatched junction bases numbered 10, after V lost 5 bases and J lost 6 bases. A single record per CDR3 protein comes from TCRdb applying MiXCR to the reads. The sample consists of 250,000 or so distinct CDR3 sequences, approximately 15% of them appearing once. The sequenced material came from CD8+ T cells from PBMCs. The rearrangement uses TRBV19 and TRBJ2-3, with 11 bases that match TRBD1. The sequence derives from a human donor in good health (CMV status not recorded). Some clones in this sample may be carry-over from other donors' samples. The DNA for the CDR3 is TGTGCCAGTAGTCTTCTGGGACAGGGGGGATCGGATACGCAGTATTTT. Protein sequence: CASSLLGQGGSDTQYF. The entire variable domain, with the rest obtained from reference TRBV19 and TRBJ2-3, is as follows: DGGITQSPKYLFRKEGQNVTLSCEQNLNHDAMYWYRQDPGQGLRLIYYSQIVNDFQKGDIAEGYSVSREKKESFPLTVTSAQKNPTAFYLCASSLLGQGGSDTQYFGPGTRLTVL.